The T cell receptor (beta chain) under discussion was sequenced for a study of blood T cell repertoires in COVID-19. This table comes from immunoSEQ multiplex PCR, and its TCRdb copy is limited to in-frame clones, with some not included. The sample contains hundreds of thousands of clones, roughly 80% of which appear only once. Those who participated ranged in age from about 18 to 95 years and resided in roughly 26 US areas. V lost 3 bases and J 4 bases, leaving 18 bases between the germline ends. Per the germline V gene, CDR1 is LNHNV and CDR2 is YYDKDF (reference sequence). The length of the CDR3 is 16 residues.

This clonotype was obtained from a man aged 35 to 55 who had been exposed to COVID-19. The rearrangement uses TRBV15 and TRBJ2-5; D might be TRBD2 (6 bases). Sequencing used PBMCs or T cells enriched from blood (not recorded which). CDR3 sequence reads: CATSRISGTQGETQYF. Here the CDR3 DNA reads TGTGCCACCAGCAGGATCTCCGGGACTCAGGGAGAGACCCAGTACTTC.